This TCR beta chain was documented in a study of a mutant IDH1 vaccine in newly diagnosed glioma. In the study overall: Treated patients, averaging 40.4 years, were roughly 60% male and about 38% female.

As to this clone: What it binds is not known.

Trimming stripped 2 bases from V and 11 bases from J, with 12 bases between. Per the germline V gene, CDR1 is SQVTM and CDR2 is ANQGSEA. CDR3 size: 11 residues. Time point noted: week 47, end of study. Every vaccination contained 300 ug of the mutant IDH1 20-mer peptide and was paired with topical imiquimod. Assay used: immunoSEQ multiplex PCR; TCRdb lists only in-frame clones, some missing. The sample lists 50,000 to 65,000 clones; roughly four fifths were seen once. The chain combines TRBV29-1 with TRBJ1-1; no firm D call. The sequences come from PBMCs, collected from a glioma patient whose treatment included an IDH1 peptide vaccine. This TCR came from a woman aged 50 to 60 with glioma. The CDR3 spells CSVEWTGRAFF. Here the CDR3 DNA reads TGCAGCGTTGAATGGACGGGTCGGGCTTTCTTT. Together with reference TRBV29-1 and TRBJ1-1, the CDR3 gives the full variable domain: SAVISQKPSRDICQRGTSLTIQCQVDSQVTMMFWYRQQPGQSLTLIATANQGSEATYESGFVIDKFPISRPNLTFSTLTVSNMSPEDSSIYLCSVEWTGRAFFGQGTRLTVV.